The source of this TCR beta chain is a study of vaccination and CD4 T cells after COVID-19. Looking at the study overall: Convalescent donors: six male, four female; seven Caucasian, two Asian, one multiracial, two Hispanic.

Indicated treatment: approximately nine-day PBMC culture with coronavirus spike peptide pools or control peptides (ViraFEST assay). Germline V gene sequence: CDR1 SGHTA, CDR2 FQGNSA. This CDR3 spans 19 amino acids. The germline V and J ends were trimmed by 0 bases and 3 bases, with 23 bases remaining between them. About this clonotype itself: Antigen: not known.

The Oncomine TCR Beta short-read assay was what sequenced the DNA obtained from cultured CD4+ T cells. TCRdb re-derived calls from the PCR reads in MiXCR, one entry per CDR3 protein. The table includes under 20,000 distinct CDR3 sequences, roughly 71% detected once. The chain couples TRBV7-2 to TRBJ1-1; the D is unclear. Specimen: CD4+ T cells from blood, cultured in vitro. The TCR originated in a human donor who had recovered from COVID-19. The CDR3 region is CASSLAWGTRTVWDTEAFF. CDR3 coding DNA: TGTGCCAGCAGCTTAGCTTGGGGAACCAGGACTGTTTGGGACACTGAAGCTTTCTTT.